One sample yielded the 15 T cell receptor beta chains listed below, sequenced in a study of neurological immune-mediated disorders. MiXCR, run by TCRdb on the 5' RACE reads, gives a single entry per CDR3 protein. The sample holds roughly 25,000 distinct CDR3 sequences, 2% to 2.5% seen once. The specimen sequenced was PBMCs. Receptor source: a woman in her forties or fifties with multiple sclerosis.

This clonotype came up many times. The chain has TRBV5-1 and TRBJ2-7, with TRBD2 matching 9 bases. CDR1 is SGHRS, CDR2 YFSETQ, per germline. This CDR3 comprises 14 residues. The V segment lost 6 bases and the J segment 2 bases; nucleotides outside the gene matches: 6. The CDR3 sequence: CASTFSGGTYEQYF. CDR3 nucleotides: TGCGCCAGCACTTTTAGCGGGGGAACCTACGAGCAGTACTTC.

This clonotype is labeled medium-sized. The chain couples TRBV15 to TRBJ1-1; D may be TRBD1 (6 bases). The V end lost 0 bases, the J end lost 3 bases, and 11 bases lay between the germline ends. The CDR3 spans 15 residues. Germline V gene lookup returns CDR1 LNHNV and CDR2 YYDKDF (reference sequence). The DNA of the CDR3 is TGTGCCACCAGCAGAGATCCCAGGGGAGACACTGAAGCTTTCTTT. Translated, it gives CATSRDPRGDTEAFF.

This clonotype has just a few counts. V is TRBV29-1 and J is TRBJ2-5; no clear D. The CDR3 loop spans 13 amino acids. The V and J ends lost 5 bases and 1 base respectively, with 11 bases between them. Germline CDR1 is SQVTM and CDR2 is ANQGSEA. The CDR3 spells CSVSFAFQETQYF. The CDR3 nucleotides read TGCAGCGTTTCGTTTGCTTTCCAAGAGACCCAGTACTTC.

This clonotype was counted ten times or more. The rearrangement joins TRBV9 to TRBJ2-3; 8 nucleotides agree with TRBD2. Germline V gives CDR1 SGDLS, CDR2 YYNGEE. This CDR3 has 18 amino acids. V shed 3 bases, J shed 5 bases, and the junction held 17 bases outside the gene matches. CDR3 sequence reads: CASSGHEAGASFGDTQYF. The CDR3, as DNA: TGTGCCAGCAGCGGACATGAAGCGGGAGCGTCGTTTGGAGATACGCAGTATTTT. Using reference TRBV9 and TRBJ2-3 for the parts outside the CDR3, the full variable domain is DSGVTQTPKHLITATGQRVTLRCSPRSGDLSVYWYQQSLDQGLQFLIQYYNGEERAKGNILERFSAQQFPDLHSELNLSSLELGDSALYFCASSGHEAGASFGDTQYFGPGTRLTVL.

This clonotype has a count of ten or more. The gene calls are TRBV7-2 and TRBJ2-3; no firm D call. Deletions cut 5 bases from V and 6 bases from J, with 12 bases between. The length of the CDR3 is 13 residues. CDR1 SGHTA and CDR2 FQGNSA come from the germline V gene. CDR3 loop: CASSPIVPDTQYF. CDR3 sequence (DNA): TGTGCCAGCAGCCCTATCGTCCCGGATACGCAGTATTTT.

Sample share makes this clonotype medium-sized. J is TRBJ1-6 and V is TRBV27, with 9 positions matching TRBD1. The length of the CDR3 is 15 residues. The ends lost 3 bases at V and 5 bases at J; junction bases unmatched: 2. CDR1 MNHEY and CDR2 SMNVEV come from the germline V gene (reference sequence). CDR3 coding DNA: TGTGCCAGCAGTTTCGGGACAGGGCATAATTCACCCCTCCACTTT. It yields the protein CASSFGTGHNSPLHF.

The table lists this clonotype with many counts. The chain employs TRBV7-2 and TRBJ1-2, with TRBD1 identical over 7 bases. The CDR3 is 14 residues long. CDR1 SGHTA and CDR2 FQGNSA come from the germline V gene. V was pared by 1 base and J by 4 bases, with 3 bases of the junction left unmatched. The CDR3 DNA is TGTGCCAGCAGCTTAGACAGGGGACCCTATGGCTACACCTTC. Its translation: CASSLDRGPYGYTF.

The sample holds many counts of this clonotype. The CDR3 DNA is TGTGCCAGCAGCTGGGACGGGAGGGCCTACGAGCAGTACTTC. Amino acid sequence: CASSWDGRAYEQYF. This chain joins TRBV7-2 and TRBJ2-7, with 8 bases lining up with TRBD2. Germline V gene sequence: CDR1 SGHTA, CDR2 FQGNSA. The CDR3 runs to 14 residues. The J segment lost 2 bases and the V segment lost 4 bases, leaving 4 bases of the junction unmatched.

This clonotype was seen many times. This rearrangement joins TRBV5-1 to TRBJ2-3; 7 positions agree with TRBD1. Germline assignment: CDR1 SGHRS and CDR2 YFSETQ. Germline trimming cut 4 bases from V and 1 base from J; bases unmatched to any gene: 9. The CDR3 sequence is 16 residues long. For the CDR3, the DNA is TGCGCCAGCAGCCCAACCACAGGGGCCCGCACAGATACGCAGTATTTT. Translated: CASSPTTGARTDTQYF.

At least ten counts were recorded for this clonotype. The V call is TRBV24-1, the J call TRBJ2-3, with 11 bases fitting TRBD2. V dropped 9 bases and J dropped 2; count of bases not matched to a gene: 6. The CDR3 extends over 15 amino acids. The germline V gene encodes CDR1 KGHDR and CDR2 SFDVKD. CDR3 residues: CATALAGGPTDTQYF. The CDR3 nucleotides read TGTGCCACCGCCTTAGCGGGAGGGCCCACAGATACGCAGTATTTT.

This clonotype has ten or more counts. V usage is TRBV20-1 and J usage is TRBJ1-2; D perhaps matches TRBD1 (6 bases). CDR1 and CDR2 (germline): DFQATT, SNEGSKA (reference sequence). CDR3 size: 15 residues. V lost 5 bases, J lost 4 bases, and 20 bases lay in between. The CDR3 coding sequence is TGCAGTGCTCCGGGCGGGGCGGGGGACATCTATGGCTACACCTTC. This sequence encodes CSAPGGAGDIYGYTF.

This clonotype was seen repeatedly, ten times or more. This sequence joins TRBV7-9 and TRBJ1-5; possible D gene TRBD1, 5 bases. Germline V gives CDR1 SEHNR, CDR2 FQNEAQ (reference sequence). The length of the CDR3 is 15 residues. V was cut by 1 base and J by 5 bases, with 12 bases left in between. The CDR3 coding sequence is TGTGCCAGCAGCTTAGACGGGGGGTACGATCAGCCCCAGCATTTT. Translated, it gives CASSLDGGYDQPQHF.

This clonotype was seen ten or more times. The chain links TRBV12-3 or TRBV12-4 to TRBJ2-7; 7 nucleotides match TRBD2. The CDR3 runs 15 residues. The junction had 6 bases not matched to a gene; V was cut back by 2 bases and J by 2 bases. In DNA form, the CDR3 reads TGTGCCAGCAGTTTATATCCTAGCGGCGCCTACGAGCAGTACTTC. Its protein product is CASSLYPSGAYEQYF.

This clonotype has at least ten counts. The chain has TRBV10-3 and TRBJ2-5; D perhaps matches TRBD2 (6 bases). V lost 8 bases and J lost 3, with 13 bases in between. The germline CDR1 and CDR2 sequences are ENHRY and SYGVKD. This CDR3 has 13 residues. The CDR3 sequence is CAIRDSMKETQYF. The CDR3 region has the DNA TGTGCCATCCGGGACTCTATGAAAGAGACCCAGTACTTC.

This clonotype was observed at least ten times. The chain joins TRBV3-1 to TRBJ2-5, with 9 bases that match TRBD2. Unmatched junction bases numbered 6, after V lost 0 bases and J lost 7 bases. The CDR3 sequence is 15 residues long. Germline CDR1 reads LGHDT; CDR2 reads YNNKEL (reference sequence). The CDR3 sequence: CASSQEAGGLGTQYF. The CDR3 region has the DNA TGTGCCAGCAGCCAAGAGGCGGGAGGGCTAGGGACCCAGTACTTC.